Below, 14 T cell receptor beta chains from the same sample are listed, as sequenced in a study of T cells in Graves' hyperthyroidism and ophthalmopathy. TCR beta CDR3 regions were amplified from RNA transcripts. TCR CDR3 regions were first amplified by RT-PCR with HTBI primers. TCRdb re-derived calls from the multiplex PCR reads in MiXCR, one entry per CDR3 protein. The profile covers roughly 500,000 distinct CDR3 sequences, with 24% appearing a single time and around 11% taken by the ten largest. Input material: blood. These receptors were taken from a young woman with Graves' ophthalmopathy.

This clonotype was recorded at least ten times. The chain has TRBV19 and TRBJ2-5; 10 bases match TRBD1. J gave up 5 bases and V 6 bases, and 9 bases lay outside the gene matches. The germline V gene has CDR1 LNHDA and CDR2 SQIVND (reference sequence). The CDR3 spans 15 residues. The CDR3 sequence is CASSGTGEKGETQYF. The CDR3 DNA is TGTGCCAGTAGCGGGACAGGGGAAAAGGGGGAGACCCAGTACTTC.

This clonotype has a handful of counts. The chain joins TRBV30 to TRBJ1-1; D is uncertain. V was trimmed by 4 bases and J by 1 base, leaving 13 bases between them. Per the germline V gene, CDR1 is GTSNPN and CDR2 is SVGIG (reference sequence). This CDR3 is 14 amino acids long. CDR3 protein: CAWTTQSGNTEAFF. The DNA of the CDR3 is TGTGCCTGGACCACGCAGTCTGGGAACACTGAAGCTTTCTTT.

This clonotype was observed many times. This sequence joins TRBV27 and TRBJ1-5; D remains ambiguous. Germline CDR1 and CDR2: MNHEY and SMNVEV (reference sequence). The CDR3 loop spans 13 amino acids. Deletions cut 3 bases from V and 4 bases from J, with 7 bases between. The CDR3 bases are TGTGCCAGCAGTTTCGGGTTTAATCAGCCCCAGCATTTT. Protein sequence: CASSFGFNQPQHF.

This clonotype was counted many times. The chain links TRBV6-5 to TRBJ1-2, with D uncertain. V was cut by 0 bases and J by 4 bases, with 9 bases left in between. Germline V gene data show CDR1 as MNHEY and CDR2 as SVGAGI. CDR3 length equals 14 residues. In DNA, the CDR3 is TGTGCCAGCAGTTACTCCGTCACATCCTATGGCTACACCTTC. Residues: CASSYSVTSYGYTF.

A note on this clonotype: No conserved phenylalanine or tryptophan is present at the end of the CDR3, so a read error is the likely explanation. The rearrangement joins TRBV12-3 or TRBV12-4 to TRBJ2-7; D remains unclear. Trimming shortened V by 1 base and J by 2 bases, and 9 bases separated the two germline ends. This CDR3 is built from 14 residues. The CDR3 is CASSLGARTYEQYD. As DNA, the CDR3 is TGTGCCAGCAGTTTAGGGGCACGAACCTACGAGCAGTACGAC.

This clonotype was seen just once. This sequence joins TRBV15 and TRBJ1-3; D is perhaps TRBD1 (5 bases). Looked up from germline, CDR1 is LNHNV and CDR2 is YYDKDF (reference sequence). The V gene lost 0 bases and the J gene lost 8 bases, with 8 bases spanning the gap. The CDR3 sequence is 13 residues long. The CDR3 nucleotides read TGTGCCACCAGCAGAGAGAGGGGTGACACCATATATTTT. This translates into CATSRERGDTIYF.

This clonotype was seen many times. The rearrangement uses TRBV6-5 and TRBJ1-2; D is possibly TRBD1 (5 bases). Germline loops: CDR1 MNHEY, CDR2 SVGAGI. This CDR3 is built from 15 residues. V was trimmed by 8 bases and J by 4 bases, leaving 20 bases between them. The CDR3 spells CASRVGGVASYGYTF. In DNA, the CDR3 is TGTGCCAGCCGGGTGGGGGGGGTCGCTAGCTATGGCTACACCTTC.

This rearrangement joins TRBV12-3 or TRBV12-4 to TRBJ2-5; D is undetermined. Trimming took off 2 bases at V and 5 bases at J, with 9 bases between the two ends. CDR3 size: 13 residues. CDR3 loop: CASSLIGVETQYF. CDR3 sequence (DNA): TGTGCCAGCAGTTTAATTGGTGTGGAGACCCAGTACTTC.

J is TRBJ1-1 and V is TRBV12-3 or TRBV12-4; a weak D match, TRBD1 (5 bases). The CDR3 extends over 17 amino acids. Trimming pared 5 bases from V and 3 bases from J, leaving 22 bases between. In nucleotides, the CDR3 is TGTGCCAGCAGTCGTGGCCCAGGGCGGGCGTATGACACTGAAGCTTTCTTT. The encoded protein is CASSRGPGRAYDTEAFF.

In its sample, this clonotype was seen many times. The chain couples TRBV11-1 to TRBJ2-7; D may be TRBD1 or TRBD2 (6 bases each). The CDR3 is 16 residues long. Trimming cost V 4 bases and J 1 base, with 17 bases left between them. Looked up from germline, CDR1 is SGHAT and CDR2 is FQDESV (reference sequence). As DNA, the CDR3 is TGTGCCAGCAGCTCTTCGGAACTAGGGGGGTCCTACGAGCAGTACTTC. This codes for CASSSSELGGSYEQYF.

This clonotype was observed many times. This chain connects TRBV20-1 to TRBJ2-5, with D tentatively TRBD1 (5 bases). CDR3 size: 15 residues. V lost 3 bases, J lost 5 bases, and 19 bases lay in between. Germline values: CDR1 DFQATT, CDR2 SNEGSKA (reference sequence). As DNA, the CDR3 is TGCAGTGCTAGTCAGGGTCGGAAGCCGTGGGAGACCCAGTACTTC. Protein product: CSASQGRKPWETQYF.

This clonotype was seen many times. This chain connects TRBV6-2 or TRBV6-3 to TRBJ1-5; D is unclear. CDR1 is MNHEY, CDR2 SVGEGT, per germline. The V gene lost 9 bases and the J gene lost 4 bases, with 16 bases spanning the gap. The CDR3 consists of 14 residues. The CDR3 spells CASGSRRENQPQHF. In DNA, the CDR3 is TGTGCCAGTGGGTCGCGGAGGGAGAATCAGCCCCAGCATTTT.

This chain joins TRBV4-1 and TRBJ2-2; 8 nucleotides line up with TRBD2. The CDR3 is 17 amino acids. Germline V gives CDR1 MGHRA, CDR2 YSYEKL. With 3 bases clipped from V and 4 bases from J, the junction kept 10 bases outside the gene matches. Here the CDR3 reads CASSHGRGALGTGELFF. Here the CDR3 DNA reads TGCGCCAGCAGCCACGGGAGGGGGGCCCTCGGCACCGGGGAGCTGTTTTTT.

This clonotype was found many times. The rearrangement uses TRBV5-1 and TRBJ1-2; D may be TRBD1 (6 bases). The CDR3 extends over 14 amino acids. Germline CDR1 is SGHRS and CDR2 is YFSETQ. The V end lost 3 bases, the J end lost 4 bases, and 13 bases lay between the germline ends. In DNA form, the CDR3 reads TGCGCCAGCAGCTACACGGGACACTCCTATGGCTACACCTTC. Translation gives CASSYTGHSYGYTF.